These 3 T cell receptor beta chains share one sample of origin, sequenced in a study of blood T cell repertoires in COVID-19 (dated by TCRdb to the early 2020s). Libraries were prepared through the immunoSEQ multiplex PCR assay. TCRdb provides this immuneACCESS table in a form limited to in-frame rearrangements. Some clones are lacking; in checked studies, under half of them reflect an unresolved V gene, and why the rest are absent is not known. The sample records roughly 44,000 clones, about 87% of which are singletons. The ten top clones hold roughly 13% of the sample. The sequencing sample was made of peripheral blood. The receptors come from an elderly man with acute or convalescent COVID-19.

CDR3 protein: CASSLGRQETQYF. CDR3 DNA sequence: TGTGCCAGCAGTCTAGGTAGACAAGAGACCCAGTACTTC. This chain links TRBV7-8 with TRBJ2-5, with no clear D. This CDR3 region has 13 residues. CDR1 is SGHVS, CDR2 FQNEAQ, per germline. V dropped 6 bases and J dropped 2 bases, with 10 bases sitting between them.

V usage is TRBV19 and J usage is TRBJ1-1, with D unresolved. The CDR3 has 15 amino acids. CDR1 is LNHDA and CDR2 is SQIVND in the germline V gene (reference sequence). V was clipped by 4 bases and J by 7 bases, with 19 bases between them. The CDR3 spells CASSTLGGAVGEAFF. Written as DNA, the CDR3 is TGTGCCAGTAGTACCTTGGGAGGTGCAGTTGGTGAAGCTTTCTTT.

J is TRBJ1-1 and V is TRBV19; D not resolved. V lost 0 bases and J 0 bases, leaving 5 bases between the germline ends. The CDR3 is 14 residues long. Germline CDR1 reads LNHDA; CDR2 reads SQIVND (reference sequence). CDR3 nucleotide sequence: TGTGCCAGTAGTATAGACAGGATGAACACTGAAGCTTTCTTT. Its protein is CASSIDRMNTEAFF.